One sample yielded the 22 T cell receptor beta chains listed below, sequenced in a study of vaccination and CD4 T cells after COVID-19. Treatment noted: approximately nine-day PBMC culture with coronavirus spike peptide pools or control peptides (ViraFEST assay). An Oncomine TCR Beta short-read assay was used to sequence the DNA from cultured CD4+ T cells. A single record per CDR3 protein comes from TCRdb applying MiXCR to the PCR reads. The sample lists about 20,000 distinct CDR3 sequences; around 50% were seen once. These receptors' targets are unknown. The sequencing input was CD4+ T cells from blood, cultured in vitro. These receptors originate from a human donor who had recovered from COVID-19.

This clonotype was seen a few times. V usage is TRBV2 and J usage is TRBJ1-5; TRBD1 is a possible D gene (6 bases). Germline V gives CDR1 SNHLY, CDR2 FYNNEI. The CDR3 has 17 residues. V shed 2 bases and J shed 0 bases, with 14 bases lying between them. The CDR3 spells CASSERRQVYSNQPQHF. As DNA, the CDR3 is TGTGCCAGCAGTGAAAGACGACAGGTCTATAGCAATCAGCCCCAGCATTTT.

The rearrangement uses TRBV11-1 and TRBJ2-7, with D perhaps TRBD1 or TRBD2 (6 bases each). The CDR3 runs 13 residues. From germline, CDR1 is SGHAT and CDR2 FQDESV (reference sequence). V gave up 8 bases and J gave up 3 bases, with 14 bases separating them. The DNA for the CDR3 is TGTGCCAGCGCGCTAGGGGGGATCTACGAGCAGTACTTC. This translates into CASALGGIYEQYF.

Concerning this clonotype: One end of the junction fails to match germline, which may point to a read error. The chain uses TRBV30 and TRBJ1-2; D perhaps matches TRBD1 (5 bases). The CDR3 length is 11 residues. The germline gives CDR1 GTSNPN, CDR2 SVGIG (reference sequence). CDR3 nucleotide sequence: TGTGCCTCCAGGGTAAGCCCCGGCTGCACCTTC. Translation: CASRVSPGCTF.

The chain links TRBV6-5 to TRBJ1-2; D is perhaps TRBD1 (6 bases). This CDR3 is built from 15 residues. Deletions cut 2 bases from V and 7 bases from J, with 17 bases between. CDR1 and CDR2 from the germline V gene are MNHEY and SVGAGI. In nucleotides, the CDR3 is TGTGCCAGCAGTTACAGGGACACTCGGAGTGGTGGCTACACCTTC. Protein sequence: CASSYRDTRSGGYTF.

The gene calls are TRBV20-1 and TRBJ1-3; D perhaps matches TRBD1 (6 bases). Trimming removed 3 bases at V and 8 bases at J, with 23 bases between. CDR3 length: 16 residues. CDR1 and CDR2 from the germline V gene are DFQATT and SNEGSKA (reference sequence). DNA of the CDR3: TGCAGTGCTAGTCCACGGACAGCCTCTTTCCTAGACACCATATATTTT. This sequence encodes CSASPRTASFLDTIYF.

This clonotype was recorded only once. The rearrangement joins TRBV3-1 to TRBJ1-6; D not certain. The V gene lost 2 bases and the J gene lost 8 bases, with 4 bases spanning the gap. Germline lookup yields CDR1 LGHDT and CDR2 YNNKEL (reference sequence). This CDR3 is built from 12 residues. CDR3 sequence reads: CASSQSDSPLHF. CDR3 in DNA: TGTGCCAGCAGCCAAAGTGATTCACCCCTCCACTTT. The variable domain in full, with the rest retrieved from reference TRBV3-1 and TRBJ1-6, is DTAVSQTPKYLVTQMGNDKSIKCEQNLGHDTMYWYKQDSKKFLKIMFSYNNKELIINETVPNRFSPKSPDKAHLNLHINSLELGDSAVYFCASSQSDSPLHFGNGTRLTVT.

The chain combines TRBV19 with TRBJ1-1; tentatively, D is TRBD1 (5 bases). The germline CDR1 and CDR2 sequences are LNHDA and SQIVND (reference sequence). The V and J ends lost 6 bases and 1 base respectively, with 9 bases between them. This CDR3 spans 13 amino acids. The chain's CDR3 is CASRVDRNTEAFF. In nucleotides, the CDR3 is TGTGCCAGTAGGGTTGACAGGAACACTGAAGCTTTCTTT.

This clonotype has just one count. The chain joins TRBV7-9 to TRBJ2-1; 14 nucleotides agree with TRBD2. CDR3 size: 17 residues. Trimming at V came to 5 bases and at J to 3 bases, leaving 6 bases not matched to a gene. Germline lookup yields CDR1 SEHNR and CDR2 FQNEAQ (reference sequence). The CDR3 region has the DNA TGTGCCAGCAGCCCCGGGACTAGCGGGAGATTCTACAATGAGCAGTTCTTC. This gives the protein CASSPGTSGRFYNEQFF.

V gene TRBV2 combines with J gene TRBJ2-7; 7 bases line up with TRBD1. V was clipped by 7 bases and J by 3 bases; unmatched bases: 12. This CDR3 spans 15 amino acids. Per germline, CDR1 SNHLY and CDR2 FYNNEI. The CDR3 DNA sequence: TGTGCCAGCATCCAGGACAGGAGACAGGGCTACGAGCAGTACTTC. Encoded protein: CASIQDRRQGYEQYF.

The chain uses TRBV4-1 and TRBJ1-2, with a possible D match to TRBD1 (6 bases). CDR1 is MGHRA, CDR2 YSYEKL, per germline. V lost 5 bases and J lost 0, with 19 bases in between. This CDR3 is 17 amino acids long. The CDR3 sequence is CASSEGRYRDPNYGYTF. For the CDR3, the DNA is TGCGCCAGCAGCGAGGGTCGGTACAGGGATCCTAACTATGGCTACACCTTC.

CDR3 coding DNA: TGTGCCAGTAGTATAGGTGGGCGCTTGGGGGTTCGCGAGCAGTACTTC. It encodes CASSIGGRLGVREQYF. The chain has TRBV19 and TRBJ2-7; D is possibly TRBD1 or TRBD2 (5 bases each). Germline V lookup: CDR1 LNHDA, CDR2 SQIVND (reference sequence). This CDR3 comprises 16 residues. Trimming pared 1 base from V and 6 bases from J, leaving 19 bases between.

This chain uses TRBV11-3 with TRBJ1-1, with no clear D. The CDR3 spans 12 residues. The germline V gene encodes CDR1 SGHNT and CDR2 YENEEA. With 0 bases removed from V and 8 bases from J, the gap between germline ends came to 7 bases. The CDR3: CASSLETSEAFF. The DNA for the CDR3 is TGTGCCAGCAGCTTAGAAACTTCGGAAGCTTTCTTT. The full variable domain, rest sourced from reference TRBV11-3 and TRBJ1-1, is EAGVVQSPRYKIIEKKQPVAFWCNPISGHNTLYWYLQNLGQGPELLIRYENEEAVDDSQLPKDRFSAERLKGVDSTLKIQPAELGDSAVYLCASSLETSEAFFGQGTRLTVV.

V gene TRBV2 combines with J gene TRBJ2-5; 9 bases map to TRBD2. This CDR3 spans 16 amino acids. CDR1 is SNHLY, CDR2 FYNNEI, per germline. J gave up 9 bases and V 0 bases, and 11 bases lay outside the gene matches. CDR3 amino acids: CASSEALGVAGASQYF. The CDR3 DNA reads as TGTGCCAGCAGTGAAGCGCTGGGGGTAGCGGGGGCGTCCCAGTACTTC.

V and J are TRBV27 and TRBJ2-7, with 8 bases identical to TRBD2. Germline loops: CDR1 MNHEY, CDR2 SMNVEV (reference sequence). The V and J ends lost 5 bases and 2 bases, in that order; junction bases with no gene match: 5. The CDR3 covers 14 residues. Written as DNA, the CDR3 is TGTGCCAGCAGTCCTCGGGGGGGGCCCTACGAGCAGTACTTC. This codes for CASSPRGGPYEQYF.

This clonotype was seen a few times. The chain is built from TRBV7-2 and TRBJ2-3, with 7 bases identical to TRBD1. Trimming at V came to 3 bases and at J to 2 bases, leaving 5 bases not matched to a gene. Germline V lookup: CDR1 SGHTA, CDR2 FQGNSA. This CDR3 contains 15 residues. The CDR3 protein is CASSLDRTYTDTQYF. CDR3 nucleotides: TGTGCCAGCAGCTTGGACAGGACATACACAGATACGCAGTATTTT.

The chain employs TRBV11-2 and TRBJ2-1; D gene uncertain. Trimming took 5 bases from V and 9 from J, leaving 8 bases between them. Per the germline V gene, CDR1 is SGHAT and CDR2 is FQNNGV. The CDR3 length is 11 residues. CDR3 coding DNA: TGTGCCAGCAGCGTTAGCATTGAGCAGTTCTTC. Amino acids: CASSVSIEQFF.

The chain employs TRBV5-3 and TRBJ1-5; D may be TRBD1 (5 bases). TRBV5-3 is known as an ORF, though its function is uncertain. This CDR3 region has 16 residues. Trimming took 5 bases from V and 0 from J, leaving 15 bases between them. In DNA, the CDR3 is TGTGCCAGAAGGGGAACAGGCGACTATAGCAATCAGCCCCAGCATTTT. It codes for CARRGTGDYSNQPQHF.

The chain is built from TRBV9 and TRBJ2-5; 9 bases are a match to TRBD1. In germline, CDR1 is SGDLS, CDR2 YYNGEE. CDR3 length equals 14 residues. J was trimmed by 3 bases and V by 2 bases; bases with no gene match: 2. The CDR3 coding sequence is TGTGCCAGCAGCGTCGGACAGGGGAAAGAGACCCAGTACTTC. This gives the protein CASSVGQGKETQYF. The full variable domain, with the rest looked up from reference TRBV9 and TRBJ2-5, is DSGVTQTPKHLITATGQRVTLRCSPRSGDLSVYWYQQSLDQGLQFLIQYYNGEERAKGNILERFSAQQFPDLHSELNLSSLELGDSALYFCASSVGQGKETQYFGPGTRLLVL.

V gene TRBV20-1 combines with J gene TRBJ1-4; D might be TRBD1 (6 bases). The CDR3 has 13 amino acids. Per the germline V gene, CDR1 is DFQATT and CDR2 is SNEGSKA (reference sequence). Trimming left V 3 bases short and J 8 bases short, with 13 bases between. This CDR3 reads CSARRGGQEKLFF. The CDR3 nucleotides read TGCAGTGCTAGGCGTGGGGGGCAAGAAAAACTGTTTTTT.

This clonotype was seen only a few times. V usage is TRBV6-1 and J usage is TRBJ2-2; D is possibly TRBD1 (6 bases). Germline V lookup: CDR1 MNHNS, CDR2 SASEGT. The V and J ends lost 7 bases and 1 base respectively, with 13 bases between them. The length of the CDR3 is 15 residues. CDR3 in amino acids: CASNRGQQNTGELFF. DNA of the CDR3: TGTGCCAGCAACCGGGGACAACAGAACACCGGGGAGCTGTTTTTT.

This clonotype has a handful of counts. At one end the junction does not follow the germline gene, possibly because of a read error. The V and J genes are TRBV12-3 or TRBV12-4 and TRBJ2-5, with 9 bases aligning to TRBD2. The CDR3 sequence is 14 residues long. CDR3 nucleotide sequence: TGTGCCAGCAGTCTAGCGGGACTCGGGGAGACCCAGTACTTC. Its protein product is CASSLAGLGETQYF.

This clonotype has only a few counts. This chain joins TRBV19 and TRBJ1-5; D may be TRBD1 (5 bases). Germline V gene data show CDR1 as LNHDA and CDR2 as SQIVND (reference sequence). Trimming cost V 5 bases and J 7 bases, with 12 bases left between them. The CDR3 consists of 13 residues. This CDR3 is CASSPGTVQPQHF. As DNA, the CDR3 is TGTGCCAGTAGTCCTGGGACTGTGCAGCCCCAGCATTTT.